This TCR beta chain was sequenced in a study of blood T cell repertoires in COVID-19. The wider study: In each case, the material was cDNA or gDNA derived from T cells, B-cell-depleted T cells, or PBMCs.

Libraries were prepared by immunoSEQ multiplex PCR; TCRdb keeps only in-frame clonotypes and omits some of them. This sample has 300,000 to 350,000 clones, with around 90% found just once. The length of the CDR3 is 16 residues. In germline, CDR1 is MGHDK, CDR2 SYGVNS. Unmatched junction bases numbered 12, after V lost 9 bases and J lost 2 bases. Individuals drawn from under 30 US areas were roughly 18 to 89 years old. This TCR was recovered from a woman between 18 and 30 years old with acute COVID-19. The rearrangement joins TRBV25-1 to TRBJ1-1; 10 bases line up with TRBD1. Sequencing used PBMCs or T cells enriched from blood (not recorded which). The CDR3 nucleotides are TGTGCCAGTCGAAACCCCGGGACAGGGGCCAACACTGAAGCTTTCTTT. Protein: CASRNPGTGANTEAFF.